These T cell receptor beta chains were read from a single sample in a study of blood T cell dynamics during melanoma immunotherapy. The method was immunoSEQ multiplex PCR; TCRdb's version includes in-frame clones alone and lacks a portion of them. Among about 9,900 clones, 80% to 90% were seen once, and the ten largest hold approximately 12%. Here the sequenced sample was blood, taken from a patient treated with checkpoint blockade. These TCRs come from a human donor with melanoma. Both conserved end residues are part of each CDR3. D genes are given only for firm matches. A row's size may be missing; if present it is once, few, many or a size class.

TRBJ1-6 | few | TRBV9 | NA | CASSVGRGVFSPLHF | TGTGCCAGCAGCGTAGGGCGGGGGGTTTTTTCACCCCTCCACTTT
TRBJ2-3 | NA | TRBV5-4 | NA | CASSLAGGPSTDTQYF | TGTGCCAGCAGCTTGGCTGGGGGTCCTAGCACAGATACGCAGTATTTT
TRBJ1-1 | NA | TRBV6-6 | NA | CASSPTGKTEAFF | TGTGCCAGCAGTCCCACAGGGAAGACTGAAGCTTTCTTT
TRBJ1-5 | few | TRBV7-9 | NA | CASSPGYSPVGGQPQHF | TGTGCCAGCAGCCCTGGCTACAGCCCGGTAGGTGGTCAGCCCCAGCATTTT
TRBJ2-1 | NA | TRBV2 | NA | CASSGHSEQFF | TGTGCCAGCAGCGGACATTCAGAGCAGTTCTTC
TRBJ1-5 | NA | TRBV5-1 | TRBD1 | CASSEGTGVRQPQHF | TGCGCCAGCAGCGAAGGGACAGGGGTGAGACAGCCCCAGCATTTT
TRBJ2-7 | once | TRBV7-8 | NA | CASSLAIVHEQYF | TGTGCCAGCAGCTTAGCGATAGTGCACGAGCAGTACTTC
TRBJ1-4 | medium-sized | TRBV7-9 | NA | CASSPEDRTNEKLFF | TGTGCCAGCAGCCCCGAAGACAGAACTAATGAAAAACTGTTTTTT
TRBJ2-5 | NA | TRBV6-5 | NA | CASKIGGAGETQYF | TGTGCCAGCAAGATTGGGGGCGCGGGTGAGACCCAGTACTTC
TRBJ2-7 | NA | TRBV2 | NA | CASSEGTGLLEQYF | TGTGCCAGCAGTGAAGGGACGGGCCTTCTCGAGCAGTACTTC
TRBJ2-7 | NA | TRBV2 | TRBD1 | CASSEIPGDRGHYEQYF | TGTGCCAGCAGTGAAATTCCCGGCGACAGGGGGCACTACGAGCAGTACTTC
TRBJ1-2 | NA | TRBV19 | NA | CASRGLLYYGYTF | TGTGCCAGTAGGGGACTACTTTATTATGGCTACACCTTC
TRBJ2-7 | NA | TRBV5-4 | NA | CASSDIRGIEQYF | TGTGCCAGCAGCGATATACGGGGGATCGAGCAGTACTTC
TRBJ2-5 | NA | TRBV27 | NA | CASRRGLETQYF | TGTGCCAGCAGGCGGGGCTTAGAGACCCAGTACTTC
TRBJ2-4 | NA | TRBV7-9 | NA | CASSSVAVAKNIQYF | TGTGCCAGCAGCTCCGTAGCGGTAGCCAAAAACATTCAGTACTTC
TRBJ2-7 | few | TRBV5-1 | TRBD1 | CASSSTGAYYEQYF | TGCGCCAGCAGCTCGACAGGGGCTTATTACGAGCAGTACTTC
TRBJ1-1 | NA | TRBV15 | TRBD1 | CATSDIQGAAFF | TGTGCCACCAGCGATATACAGGGGGCTGCTTTCTTT
TRBJ1-1 | once | TRBV7-9 | TRBD1 | CASSAQQGLTTEAFF | TGTGCCAGCAGCGCCCAACAGGGGTTAACCACTGAAGCTTTCTTT
TRBJ1-3 | NA | TRBV18 | NA | CASSPPTTGNTIYF | TGTGCCAGCTCACCACCGACCACTGGAAACACCATATATTTT
TRBJ1-3 | NA | TRBV10-2 | NA | CASSEVLGLSGNTIYF | TGCGCCAGCAGTGAAGTTTTGGGGCTTTCTGGAAACACCATATATTTT
TRBJ2-1 | NA | TRBV5-1 | TRBD1 | CASTAGTGNEQFF | TGCGCCAGCACCGCCGGGACAGGGAATGAGCAGTTCTTC
TRBJ1-1 | NA | TRBV19 | TRBD1 | CASSMGGQGSRTEAFF | TGTGCCAGTAGTATGGGCGGACAGGGGAGTAGGACTGAAGCTTTCTTT